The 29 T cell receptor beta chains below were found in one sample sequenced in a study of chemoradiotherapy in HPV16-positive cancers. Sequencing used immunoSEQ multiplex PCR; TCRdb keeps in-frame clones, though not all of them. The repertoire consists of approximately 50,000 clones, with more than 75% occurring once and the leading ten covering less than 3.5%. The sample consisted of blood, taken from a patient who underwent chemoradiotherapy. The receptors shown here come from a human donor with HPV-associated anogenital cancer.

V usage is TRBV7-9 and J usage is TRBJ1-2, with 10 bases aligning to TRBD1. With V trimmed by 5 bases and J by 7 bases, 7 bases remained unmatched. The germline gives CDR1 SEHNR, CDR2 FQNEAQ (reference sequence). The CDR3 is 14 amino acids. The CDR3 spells CASSGDRGVIGYTF. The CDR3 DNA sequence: TGTGCCAGCAGCGGGGACAGGGGTGTCATTGGCTACACCTTC.

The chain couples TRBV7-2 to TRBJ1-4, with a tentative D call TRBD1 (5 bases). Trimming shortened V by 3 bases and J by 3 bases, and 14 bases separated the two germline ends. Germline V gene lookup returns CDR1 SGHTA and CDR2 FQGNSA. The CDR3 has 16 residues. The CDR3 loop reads CASSFPSGGANEKLFF. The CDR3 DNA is TGTGCCAGCAGCTTCCCTTCCGGGGGGGCTAATGAAAAACTGTTTTTT.

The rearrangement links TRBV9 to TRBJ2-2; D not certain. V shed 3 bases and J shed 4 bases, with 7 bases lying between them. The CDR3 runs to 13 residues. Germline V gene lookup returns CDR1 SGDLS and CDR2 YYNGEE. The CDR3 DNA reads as TGTGCCAGCAGCGCAACCCTCACCGGGGAGCTGTTTTTT. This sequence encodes CASSATLTGELFF.

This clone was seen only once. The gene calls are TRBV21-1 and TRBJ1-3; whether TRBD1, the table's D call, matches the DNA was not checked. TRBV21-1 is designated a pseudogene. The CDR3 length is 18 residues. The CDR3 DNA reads TGTGCCAACGAGCCCGGGACAGGGGGTAGACTCTCTGGAAACACCATATATTTT. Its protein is CANEPGTGGRLSGNTIYF.

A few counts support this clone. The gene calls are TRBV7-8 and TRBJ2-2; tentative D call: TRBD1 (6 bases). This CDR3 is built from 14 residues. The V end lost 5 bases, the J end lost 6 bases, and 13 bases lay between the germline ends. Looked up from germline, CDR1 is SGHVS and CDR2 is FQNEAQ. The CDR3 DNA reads TGTGCCAGCAGCCACAGGGTGAGCGCCGGGGAGCTGTTTTTT. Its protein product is CASSHRVSAGELFF.

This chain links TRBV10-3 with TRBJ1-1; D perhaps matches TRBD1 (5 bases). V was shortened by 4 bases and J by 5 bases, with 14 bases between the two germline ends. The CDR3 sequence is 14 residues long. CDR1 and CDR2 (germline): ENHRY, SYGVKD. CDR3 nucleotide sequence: TGTGCCATCAGTGGCCAGGGTGGGGGAACTGAAGCTTTCTTT. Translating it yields CAISGQGGGTEAFF.

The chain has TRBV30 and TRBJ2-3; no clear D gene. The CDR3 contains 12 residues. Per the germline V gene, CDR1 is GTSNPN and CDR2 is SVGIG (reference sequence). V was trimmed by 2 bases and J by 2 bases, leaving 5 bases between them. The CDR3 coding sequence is TGTGCCTGGAGTTCTAACACAGATACGCAGTATTTT. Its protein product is CAWSSNTDTQYF.

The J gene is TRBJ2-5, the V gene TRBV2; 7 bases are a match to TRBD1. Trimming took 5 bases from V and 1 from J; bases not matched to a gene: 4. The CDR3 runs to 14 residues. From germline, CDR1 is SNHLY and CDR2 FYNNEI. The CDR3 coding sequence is TGTGCCAGCAGTCCGGACAGGCTCCAAGAGACCCAGTACTTC. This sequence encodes CASSPDRLQETQYF.

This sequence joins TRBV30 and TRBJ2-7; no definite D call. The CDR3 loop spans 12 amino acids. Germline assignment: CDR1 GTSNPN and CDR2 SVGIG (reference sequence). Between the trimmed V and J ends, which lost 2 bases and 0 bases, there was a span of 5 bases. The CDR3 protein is CAWSRISYEQYF. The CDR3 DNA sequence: TGTGCCTGGAGTCGGATCTCCTACGAGCAGTACTTC. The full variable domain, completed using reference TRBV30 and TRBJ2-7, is SQTIHQWPATLVQPVGSPLSLECTVEGTSNPNLYWYRQAAGRGLQLLFYSVGIGQISSEVPQNLSASRPQDRQFILSSKKLLLSDSGFYLCAWSRISYEQYFGPGTRLTVT.

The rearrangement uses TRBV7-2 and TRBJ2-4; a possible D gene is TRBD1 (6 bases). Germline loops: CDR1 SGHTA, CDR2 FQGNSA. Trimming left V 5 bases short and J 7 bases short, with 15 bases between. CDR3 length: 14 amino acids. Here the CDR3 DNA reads TGTGCCAGCAGCCCCACAGGGTCCGGGAACATTCAGTACTTC. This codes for CASSPTGSGNIQYF.

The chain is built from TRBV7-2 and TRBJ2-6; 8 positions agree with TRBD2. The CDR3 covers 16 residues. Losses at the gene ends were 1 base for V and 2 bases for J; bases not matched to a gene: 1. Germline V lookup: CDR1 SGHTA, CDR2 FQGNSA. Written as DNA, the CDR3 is TGTGCCAGCAGCTTAGGCGGGGGGCCTGGGGCCAACGTCCTGACTTTC. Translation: CASSLGGGPGANVLTF.

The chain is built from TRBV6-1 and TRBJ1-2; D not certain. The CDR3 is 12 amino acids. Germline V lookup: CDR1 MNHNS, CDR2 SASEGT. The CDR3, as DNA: TGTGGGGCCCTTGGAGGGATCAATGGCTACACCTTC. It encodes CGALGGINGYTF.

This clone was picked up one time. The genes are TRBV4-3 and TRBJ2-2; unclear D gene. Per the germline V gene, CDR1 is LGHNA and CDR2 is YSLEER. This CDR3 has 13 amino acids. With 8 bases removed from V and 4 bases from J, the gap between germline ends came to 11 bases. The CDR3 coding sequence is TGCGCCAGCGGCCGGACGAGCACCGGGGAGCTGTTTTTT. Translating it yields CASGRTSTGELFF.

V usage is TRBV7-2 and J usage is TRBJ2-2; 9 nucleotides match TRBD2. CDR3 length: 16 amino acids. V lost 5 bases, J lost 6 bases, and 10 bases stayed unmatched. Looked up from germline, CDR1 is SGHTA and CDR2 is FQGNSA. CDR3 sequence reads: CASSPSPGLAPGELFF. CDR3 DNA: TGTGCCAGCAGCCCTAGCCCGGGACTAGCCCCCGGGGAGCTGTTTTTT.

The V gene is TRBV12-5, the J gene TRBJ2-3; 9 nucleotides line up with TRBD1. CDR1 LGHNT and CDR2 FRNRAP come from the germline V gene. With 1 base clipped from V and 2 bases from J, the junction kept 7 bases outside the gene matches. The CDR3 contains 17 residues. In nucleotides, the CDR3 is TGTGCTAGTGGTTTGGAAACCGGGACAGGGTTCACAGATACGCAGTATTTT. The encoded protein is CASGLETGTGFTDTQYF.

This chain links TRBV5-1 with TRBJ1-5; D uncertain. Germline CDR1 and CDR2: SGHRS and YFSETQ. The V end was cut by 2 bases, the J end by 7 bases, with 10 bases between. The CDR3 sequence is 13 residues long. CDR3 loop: CASSLGKGQPQHF. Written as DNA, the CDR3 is TGCGCCAGCAGCTTAGGGAAAGGCCAGCCCCAGCATTTT.

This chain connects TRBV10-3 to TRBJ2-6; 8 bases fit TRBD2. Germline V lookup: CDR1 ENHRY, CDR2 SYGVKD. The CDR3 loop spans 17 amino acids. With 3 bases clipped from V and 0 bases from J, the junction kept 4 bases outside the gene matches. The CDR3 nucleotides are TGTGCCATCAGTGATCACGGGACTAGCTCTGGGGCCAACGTCCTGACTTTC. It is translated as CAISDHGTSSGANVLTF.

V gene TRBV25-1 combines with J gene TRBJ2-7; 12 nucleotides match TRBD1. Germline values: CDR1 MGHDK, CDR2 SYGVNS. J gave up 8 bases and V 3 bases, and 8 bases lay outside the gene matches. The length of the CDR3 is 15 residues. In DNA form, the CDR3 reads TGTGCCAGCAGTGACCGGGACAGGGGGCGATTCAAGCAGTACTTC. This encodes CASSDRDRGRFKQYF.

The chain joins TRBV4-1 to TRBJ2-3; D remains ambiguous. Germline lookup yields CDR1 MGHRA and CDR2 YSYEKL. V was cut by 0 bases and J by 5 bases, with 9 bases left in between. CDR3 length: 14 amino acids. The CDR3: CASSQEELGDTQYF. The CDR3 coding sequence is TGCGCCAGCAGCCAAGAGGAGCTAGGAGATACGCAGTATTTT.

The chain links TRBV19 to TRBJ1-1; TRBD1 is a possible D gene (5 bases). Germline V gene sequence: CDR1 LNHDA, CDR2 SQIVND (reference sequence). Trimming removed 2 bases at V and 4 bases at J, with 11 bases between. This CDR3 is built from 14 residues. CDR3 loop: CASSISAGSTEAFF. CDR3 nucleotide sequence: TGTGCCAGTAGTATAAGTGCAGGGAGCACTGAAGCTTTCTTT.

The CDR3 bases are TGTGCCAGCTCACGCAGGGAGGGGGAGCAGTTCTTC. It encodes CASSRREGEQFF. This chain joins TRBV18 and TRBJ2-1, with TRBD2 matching over 7 bases. Germline lookup yields CDR1 KGHSH and CDR2 LQKENI. This CDR3 comprises 12 residues. V was clipped by 4 bases and J by 10 bases; unmatched bases: 4. Full variable domain (remainder filled in from reference TRBV18 and TRBJ2-1): NAGVMQNPRHLVRRRGQEARLRCSPMKGHSHVYWYRQLPEEGLKFMVYLQKENIIDESGMPKERFSAEFPKEGPSILRIQQVVRGDSAAYFCASSRREGEQFFGPGTRLTVL.

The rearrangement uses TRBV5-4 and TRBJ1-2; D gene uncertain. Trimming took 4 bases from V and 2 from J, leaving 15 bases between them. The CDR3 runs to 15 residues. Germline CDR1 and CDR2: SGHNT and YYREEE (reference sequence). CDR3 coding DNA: TGTGCCAGCAGCGGCGAGTGGGCGCCAAACTATGGCTACACCTTC. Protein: CASSGEWAPNYGYTF.

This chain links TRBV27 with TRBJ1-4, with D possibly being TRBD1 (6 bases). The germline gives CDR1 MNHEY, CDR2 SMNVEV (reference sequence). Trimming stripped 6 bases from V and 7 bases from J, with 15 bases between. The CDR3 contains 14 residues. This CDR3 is CASRAQGSGEKLFF. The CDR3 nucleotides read TGTGCCAGCAGAGCACAGGGTAGTGGTGAAAAACTGTTTTTT.

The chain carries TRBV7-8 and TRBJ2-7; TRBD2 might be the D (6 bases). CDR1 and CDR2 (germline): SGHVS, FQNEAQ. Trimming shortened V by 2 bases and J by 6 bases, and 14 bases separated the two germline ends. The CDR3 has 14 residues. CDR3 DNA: TGTGCCAGCAGCTTATCCGGGAGCCTTGCCGAGCAGTACTTC. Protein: CASSLSGSLAEQYF.

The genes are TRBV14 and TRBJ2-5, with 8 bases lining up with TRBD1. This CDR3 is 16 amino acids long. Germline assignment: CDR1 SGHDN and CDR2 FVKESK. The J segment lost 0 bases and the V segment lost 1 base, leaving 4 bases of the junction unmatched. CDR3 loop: CASSQVTGEYQETQYF. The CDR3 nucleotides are TGTGCCAGCAGCCAAGTGACAGGGGAGTACCAAGAGACCCAGTACTTC.

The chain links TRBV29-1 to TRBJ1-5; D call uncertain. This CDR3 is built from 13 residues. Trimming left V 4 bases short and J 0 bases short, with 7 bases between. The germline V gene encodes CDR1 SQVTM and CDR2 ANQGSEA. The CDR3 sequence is CSVGLDSNQPQHF. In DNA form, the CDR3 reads TGCAGCGTTGGCTTGGATAGCAATCAGCCCCAGCATTTT. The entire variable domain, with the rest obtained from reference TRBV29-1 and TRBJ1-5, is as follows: SAVISQKPSRDICQRGTSLTIQCQVDSQVTMMFWYRQQPGQSLTLIATANQGSEATYESGFVIDKFPISRPNLTFSTLTVSNMSPEDSSIYLCSVGLDSNQPQHFGDGTRLSIL.

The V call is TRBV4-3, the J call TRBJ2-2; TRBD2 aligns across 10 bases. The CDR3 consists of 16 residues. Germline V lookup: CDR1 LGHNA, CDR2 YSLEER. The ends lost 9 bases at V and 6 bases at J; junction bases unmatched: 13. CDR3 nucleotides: TGCGCCAGGGAGGGGCTAGCGGGAGTTAGGGCCGGGGAGCTGTTTTTT. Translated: CAREGLAGVRAGELFF.

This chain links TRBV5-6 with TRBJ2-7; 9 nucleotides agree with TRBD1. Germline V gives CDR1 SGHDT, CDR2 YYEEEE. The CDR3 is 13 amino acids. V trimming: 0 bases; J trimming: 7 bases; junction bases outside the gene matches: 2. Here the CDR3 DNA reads TGTGCCAGCAGCTTGGTGACAGGGGGTGAGCAGTACTTC. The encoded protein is CASSLVTGGEQYF.

CDR3 residues: CASSSSLAGGLETQYF. As DNA, the CDR3 is TGCGCCAGCAGCTCCTCCCTAGCGGGGGGCCTAGAGACCCAGTACTTC. The chain combines TRBV5-1 with TRBJ2-5; 11 bases are shared with TRBD2. The V segment lost 3 bases and the J segment 4 bases; nucleotides outside the gene matches: 8. The V gene's germline CDR1 is SGHRS and CDR2 YFSETQ. This CDR3 contains 16 residues.